The subject of this entry is one T cell receptor (beta chain). This entry belongs to a study of CD8 T cells in ankylosing spondylitis. The V and J ends lost 3 bases and 2 bases, in that order; junction bases with no gene match: 13. In germline, CDR1 is DFQATT, CDR2 SNEGSKA (reference sequence). This CDR3 spans 17 amino acids. 5'-RACE, quantitative and with molecular barcodes, yielded the TCR beta libraries. MiXCR, applied by TCRdb to the 5' RACE reads, yields one record per CDR3 protein. The sample includes 150,000 or so distinct CDR3 sequences, roughly a third of them seen just once. This TCR came from a male donor with ankylosing spondylitis. This rearrangement joins TRBV20-1 to TRBJ2-5; TRBD2 aligns across 9 bases. Sequenced sample: synovial fluid, either unsorted or a sorted T cell fraction (not recorded which). This CDR3 is CSASGLAGGKLQETQYF. CDR3 bases: TGCAGTGCTAGTGGTTTGGCGGGGGGGAAATTACAAGAGACCCAGTACTTC.